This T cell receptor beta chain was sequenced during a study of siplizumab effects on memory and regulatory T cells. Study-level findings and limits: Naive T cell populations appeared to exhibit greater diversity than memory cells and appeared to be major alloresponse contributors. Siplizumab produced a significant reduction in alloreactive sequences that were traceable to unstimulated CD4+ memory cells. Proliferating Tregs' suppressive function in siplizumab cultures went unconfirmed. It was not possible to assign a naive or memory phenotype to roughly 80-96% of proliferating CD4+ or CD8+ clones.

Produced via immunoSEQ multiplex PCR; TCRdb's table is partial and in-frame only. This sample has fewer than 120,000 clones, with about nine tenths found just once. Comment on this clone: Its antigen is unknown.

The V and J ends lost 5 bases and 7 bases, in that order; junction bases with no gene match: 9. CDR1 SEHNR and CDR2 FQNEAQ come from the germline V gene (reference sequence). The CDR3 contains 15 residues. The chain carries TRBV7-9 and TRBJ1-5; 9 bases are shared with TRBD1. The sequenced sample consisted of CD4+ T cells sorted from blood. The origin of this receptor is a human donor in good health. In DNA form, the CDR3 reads TGTGCCAGCAGCCCCGGACAGGGGCCTGGGCAGCCCCAGCATTTT. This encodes CASSPGQGPGQPQHF.